Following are 14 T cell receptor beta chains from one sample sequenced in a study of T cells after yellow fever vaccination. MiXCR, run by TCRdb on the 5' RACE reads, gives a single entry per CDR3 protein. The sample contains around 260,000 distinct CDR3 sequences, about 5.2% of which appear only once. This specimen was CD4+ T cells sorted from PBMCs, taken on the day of the yellow fever booster vaccination. These receptors were taken from a man younger than 35 who received the YFV17D yellow fever vaccine.

The chain carries TRBV5-1 and TRBJ1-2; tentatively, D is TRBD1 (5 bases). The V and J ends lost 0 bases and 11 bases respectively, with 14 bases between them. CDR3 length: 13 amino acids. The germline V gene encodes CDR1 SGHRS and CDR2 YFSETQ. CDR3 DNA: TGCGCCAGCAGCTTGGCCAGGGATGAAGTATACACCTTC. This encodes CASSLARDEVYTF. Full variable domain (outside the CDR3, taken from reference TRBV5-1 and TRBJ1-2): KAGVTQTPRYLIKTRGQQVTLSCSPISGHRSVSWYQQTPGQGLQFLFEYFSETQRNKGNFPGRFSGRQFSNSRSEMNVSTLELGDSALYLCASSLARDEVYTFGSGTRLTVV.

The V call is TRBV29-1, the J call TRBJ2-5; tentatively, D is TRBD1 (5 bases). CDR3 length: 14 amino acids. Per the germline V gene, CDR1 is SQVTM and CDR2 is ANQGSEA. V was clipped by 5 bases and J by 5 bases, with 18 bases between them. CDR3 amino acids: CSVHRQPNVETQYF. CDR3 in DNA: TGCAGCGTTCACCGACAGCCGAACGTGGAGACCCAGTACTTC.

This chain connects TRBV5-4 to TRBJ2-3, with 9 bases lining up with TRBD2. Germline lookup yields CDR1 SGHNT and CDR2 YYREEE (reference sequence). Trimming took 1 base from V and 0 from J; bases not matched to a gene: 3. The CDR3 is 16 amino acids. CDR3 nucleotide sequence: TGTGCCAGCAGCTTGAAGCTAGCGGGGAGCACAGATACGCAGTATTTT. It translates to CASSLKLAGSTDTQYF.

This clonotype was seen at least ten times. The rearrangement links TRBV12-3 or TRBV12-4 to TRBJ2-4, with D uncertain. V lost 2 bases, J lost 0 bases, and 8 bases lay in between. CDR3 length equals 15 residues. The CDR3 region has the DNA TGTGCCAGCAGTTTAACGACGGTAGCCAAAAACATTCAGTACTTC. Translating it yields CASSLTTVAKNIQYF.

This clonotype has just a few counts. V and J are TRBV20-1 and TRBJ2-7, with 8 bases fitting TRBD1. The CDR3 totals 12 residues. Losses at the gene ends were 5 bases for V and 3 bases for J; bases not matched to a gene: 3. Germline V gives CDR1 DFQATT, CDR2 SNEGSKA (reference sequence). CDR3 loop: CSAEGQVYEQYF. CDR3 sequence (DNA): TGCAGTGCTGAGGGACAGGTCTACGAGCAGTACTTC.

This clonotype was observed many times. The chain has TRBV12-3 or TRBV12-4 and TRBJ2-5; possibly TRBD1 for D (5 bases). V was cut by 7 bases and J by 7 bases, with 13 bases left in between. The CDR3 loop spans 12 amino acids. The CDR3 is CASTPQRGTQYF. The CDR3 DNA reads TGTGCCAGCACTCCCCAAAGGGGGACCCAGTACTTC.

This clonotype was counted ten times or more. The chain couples TRBV28 to TRBJ1-1; no definite D call. Germline loops: CDR1 MDHEN, CDR2 SYDVKM. The CDR3 length is 13 residues. The germline V and J ends were trimmed by 1 base and 7 bases, with 10 bases remaining between them. The CDR3 is CASSLLWEIEAFF. In DNA, the CDR3 is TGTGCCAGCAGTTTATTGTGGGAGATTGAAGCTTTCTTT.

This clonotype was detected a few times. The chain links TRBV20-1 to TRBJ2-2, with 7 bases lining up with TRBD1. Germline V gene data show CDR1 as DFQATT and CDR2 as SNEGSKA (reference sequence). The CDR3 spans 15 residues. Trimming removed 3 bases from V and 2 bases from J; junction bases left unmatched: 6. DNA for the CDR3: TGCAGTGCTAGGGACAGGAGATTCAACACCGGGGAGCTGTTTTTT. It codes for CSARDRRFNTGELFF.

This clonotype was counted at least ten times. For the CDR3, the DNA is TGCAGTGCTAGACCCCGGGACAGGGTAGGTGAGCAGTTCTTC. This translates into CSARPRDRVGEQFF. The chain couples TRBV20-1 to TRBJ2-1, with 9 bases aligning to TRBD1. The V and J ends lost 2 bases and 9 bases, in that order; junction bases with no gene match: 8. Germline V gene data show CDR1 as DFQATT and CDR2 as SNEGSKA (reference sequence). The CDR3 is 14 amino acids.

This clonotype turned up a few times. The chain carries TRBV10-3 and TRBJ2-1, with D possibly TRBD2 on 6 matching bases. Germline V CDR1 and CDR2: ENHRY, SYGVKD. With 0 bases removed from V and 9 bases from J, the gap between germline ends came to 24 bases. This CDR3 has 18 amino acids. CDR3 region: CAISESIGGLVLASEQFF. CDR3 sequence (DNA): TGTGCCATCAGTGAGTCGATCGGGGGTCTAGTGTTAGCGAGTGAGCAGTTCTTC.

This clonotype has a count of ten or more. This chain connects TRBV4-2 to TRBJ2-3, with 7 bases fitting TRBD2. CDR3 length: 14 residues. Germline V CDR1 and CDR2: LGHNA, YNFKEQ. Trimming cost V 3 bases and J 1 base; bases outside gene matches: 1. The CDR3 is CASSQAGGTDTQYF. CDR3 coding DNA: TGTGCCAGCAGCCAGGCGGGGGGCACAGATACGCAGTATTTT.

This clonotype has a handful of counts. The gene calls are TRBV5-1 and TRBJ2-3; 9 bases line up with TRBD1. CDR1 SGHRS and CDR2 YFSETQ come from the germline V gene. With 3 bases clipped from V and 2 bases from J, the junction kept 4 bases outside the gene matches. The length of the CDR3 is 15 residues. The CDR3 is CASSSQGAYTDTQYF. The DNA for the CDR3 is TGCGCCAGCAGCTCACAGGGGGCCTACACAGATACGCAGTATTTT.

The chain joins TRBV29-1 to TRBJ2-3, with D tentatively TRBD2 (6 bases). The CDR3 contains 15 residues. Germline V CDR1 and CDR2: SQVTM, ANQGSEA. V was cut by 4 bases and J by 4 bases, with 18 bases left in between. In nucleotides, the CDR3 is TGCAGCGTTGCCAAAAGACTAGACCCAGCAGATACGCAGTATTTT. Encoded protein: CSVAKRLDPADTQYF.

This chain joins TRBV6-2 or TRBV6-3 and TRBJ1-2; no clear D. Germline assignment: CDR1 MNHEY and CDR2 SVGEGT. Trimming took 4 bases from V and 2 from J, leaving 14 bases between them. The CDR3 has 15 residues. For the CDR3, the DNA is TGTGCCAGCAGTTCTGGCACCGGCTTCAACTATGGCTACACCTTC. Protein sequence: CASSSGTGFNYGYTF.